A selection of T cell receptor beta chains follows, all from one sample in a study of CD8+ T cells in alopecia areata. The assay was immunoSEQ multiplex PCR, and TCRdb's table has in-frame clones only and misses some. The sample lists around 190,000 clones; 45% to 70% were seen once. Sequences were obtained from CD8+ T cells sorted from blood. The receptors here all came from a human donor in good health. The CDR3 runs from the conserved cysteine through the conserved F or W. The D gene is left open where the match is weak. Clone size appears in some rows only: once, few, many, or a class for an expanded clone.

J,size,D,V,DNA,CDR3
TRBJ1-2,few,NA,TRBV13,TGTGCCAGCAGCTCTAGGACACCGGGTGGCTACACCTTC,CASSSRTPGGYTF
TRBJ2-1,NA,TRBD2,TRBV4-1,TGCGCCAGCAGCCAACCTCAACGGGGGGACAATGAGCAGTTCTTC,CASSQPQRGDNEQFF
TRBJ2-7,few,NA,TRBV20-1,TGCAGTGCTAATACAGGGAACGAGCAGTACTTC,CSANTGNEQYF
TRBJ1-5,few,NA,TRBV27,TGTGCCAGCAGTTTATCCAGCTATAGCAATCAGCCCCAGCATTTT,CASSLSSYSNQPQHF
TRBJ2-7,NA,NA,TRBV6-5,TGTGCCAGCAGTTACTCCGACGGTCTCTACGAGCAGTACTTC,CASSYSDGLYEQYF
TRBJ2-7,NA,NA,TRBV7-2,TGTGCCAGCAGCGTCGCAGGGACATTCTACGAGCAGTACTTC,CASSVAGTFYEQYF
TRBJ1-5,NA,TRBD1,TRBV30,TGTGCCTGGAGTGAGGGACAGAACAATCAGCCCCAGCATTTT,CAWSEGQNNQPQHF
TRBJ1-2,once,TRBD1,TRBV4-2,TGTGCCAGCAGCCATGCGGGACAGGTTAACTATGGCTACACCTTC,CASSHAGQVNYGYTF
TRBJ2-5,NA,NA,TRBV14,TGTGCCAGCAGCCTTACGGGGCTACTCTACGAGGAGACCCAGTACTTC,CASSLTGLLYEETQYF
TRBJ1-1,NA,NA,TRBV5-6,TGTGCCAGCAGCCTAGGACCGACCCTAGAAGCTTTCTTT,CASSLGPTLEAFF
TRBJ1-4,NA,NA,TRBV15,TGTGCCACCAGCAGCCAGATCTGGGAATATGAAAAACTGTTTTTT,CATSSQIWEYEKLFF
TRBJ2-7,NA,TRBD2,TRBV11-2,TGTGCCAGCAGTTATAGCGGGGGGGCCGAGGAGCAGTACTTC,CASSYSGGAEEQYF
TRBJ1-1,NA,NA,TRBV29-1,TGCAGCGTTGAAGAACAGAACACTGAAGCTTTCTTT,CSVEEQNTEAFF
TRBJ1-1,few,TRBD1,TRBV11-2,TGTGCCAGCAGCCCCGGGACAGGGAACACTGAAGCTTTCTTT,CASSPGTGNTEAFF